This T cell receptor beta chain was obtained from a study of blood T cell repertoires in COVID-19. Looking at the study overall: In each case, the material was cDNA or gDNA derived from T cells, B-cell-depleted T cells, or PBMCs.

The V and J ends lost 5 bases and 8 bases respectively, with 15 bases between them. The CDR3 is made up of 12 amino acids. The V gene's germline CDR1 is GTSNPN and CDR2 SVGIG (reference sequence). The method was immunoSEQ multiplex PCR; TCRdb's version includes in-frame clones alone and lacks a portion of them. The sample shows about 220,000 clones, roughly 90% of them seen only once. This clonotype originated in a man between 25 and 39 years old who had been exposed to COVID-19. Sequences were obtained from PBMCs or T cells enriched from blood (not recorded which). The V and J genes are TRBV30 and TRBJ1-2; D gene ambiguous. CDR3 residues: CAWETTEEGYTF. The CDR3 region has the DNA TGTGCCTGGGAGACCACTGAGGAGGGCTACACCTTC.